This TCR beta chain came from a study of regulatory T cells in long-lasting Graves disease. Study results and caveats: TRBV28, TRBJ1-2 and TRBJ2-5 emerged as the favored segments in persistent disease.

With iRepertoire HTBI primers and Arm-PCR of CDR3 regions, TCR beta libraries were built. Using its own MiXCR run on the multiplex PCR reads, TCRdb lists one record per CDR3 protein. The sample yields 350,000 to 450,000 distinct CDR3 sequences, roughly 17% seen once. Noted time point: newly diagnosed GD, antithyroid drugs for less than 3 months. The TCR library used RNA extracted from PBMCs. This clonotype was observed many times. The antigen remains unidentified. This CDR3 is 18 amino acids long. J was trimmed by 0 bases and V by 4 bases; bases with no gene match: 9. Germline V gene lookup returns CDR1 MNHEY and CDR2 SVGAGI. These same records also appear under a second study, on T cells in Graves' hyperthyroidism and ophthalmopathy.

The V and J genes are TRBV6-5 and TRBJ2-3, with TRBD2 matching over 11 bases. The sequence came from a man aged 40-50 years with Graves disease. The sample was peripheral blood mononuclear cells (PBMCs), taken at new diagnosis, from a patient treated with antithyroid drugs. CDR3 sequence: CASSLLAGASPSTDTQYF. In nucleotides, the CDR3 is TGTGCCAGCAGTTTACTAGCGGGGGCCTCTCCAAGCACAGATACGCAGTATTTT.